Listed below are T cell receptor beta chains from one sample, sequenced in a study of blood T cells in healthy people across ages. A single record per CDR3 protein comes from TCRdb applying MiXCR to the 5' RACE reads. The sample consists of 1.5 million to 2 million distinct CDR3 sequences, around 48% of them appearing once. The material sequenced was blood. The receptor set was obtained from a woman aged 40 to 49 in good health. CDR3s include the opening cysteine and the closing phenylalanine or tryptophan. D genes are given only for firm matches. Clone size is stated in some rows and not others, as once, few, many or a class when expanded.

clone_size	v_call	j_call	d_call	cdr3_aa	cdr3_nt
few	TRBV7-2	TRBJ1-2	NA	CAGGRGYTF	TGTGCCGGGGGTCGGGGCTACACCTTC
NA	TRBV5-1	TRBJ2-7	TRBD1	CASSLGQDDEQYF	TGCGCCAGCAGCCTAGGACAGGACGACGAGCAGTACTTC
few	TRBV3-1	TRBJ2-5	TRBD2	CASSQLLAGQETQYF	TGTGCCAGCAGCCAACTACTAGCGGGGCAAGAGACCCAGTACTTC
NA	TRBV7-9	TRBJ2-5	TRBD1	CASSQGQGVSLNTQETQYF	TGTGCCAGCAGCCAGGGACAGGGAGTTTCTTTGAATACCCAAGAGACCCAGTACTTC
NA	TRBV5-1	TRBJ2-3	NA	CASSLADGGDTQYF	TGCGCCAGCAGTTTGGCAGACGGCGGGGATACGCAGTATTTT
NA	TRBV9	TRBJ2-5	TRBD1	CASSLQGAPSETQYF	TGTGCCAGCAGCTTACAGGGGGCTCCATCAGAGACCCAGTACTTC
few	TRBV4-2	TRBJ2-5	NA	CASSQDIGLQETQYF	TGTGCCAGCAGCCAAGATATCGGACTTCAAGAGACCCAGTACTTC
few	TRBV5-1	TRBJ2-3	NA	CASSLMGTRTDTQYF	TGCGCCAGCAGCTTAATGGGCACCCGCACAGATACGCAGTATTTT
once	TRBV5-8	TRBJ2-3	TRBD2	CASSALPSAGITDTQYF	TGTGCCAGCAGCGCCCTCCCCTCAGCGGGGATCACAGATACGCAGTATTTT
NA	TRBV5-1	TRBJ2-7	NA	CASSVRTAPYEQYF	TGCGCCAGCAGCGTCAGGACAGCTCCGTACGAGCAGTACTTC
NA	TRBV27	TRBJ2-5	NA	CASSLTADSTQYF	TGTGCCAGCAGTTTGACAGCCGATTCGACCCAGTACTTC
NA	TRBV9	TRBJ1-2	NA	CASSPDVYLANYGYTF	TGTGCCAGCAGCCCGGACGTCTACTTAGCTAACTATGGCTACACCTTC
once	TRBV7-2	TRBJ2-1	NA	CASSPSRNTGEQFF	TGTGCCAGCAGCCCTAGCCGTAACACCGGGGAGCAGTTCTTC
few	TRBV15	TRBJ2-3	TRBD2	CATSRDIAGLTLDTQYF	TGTGCCACCAGCAGAGATATAGCGGGTTTAACTTTGGATACGCAGTATTTT
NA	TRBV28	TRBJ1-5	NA	CASSLVTEFNQPQHF	TGTGCCAGCAGTTTAGTGACAGAGTTCAATCAGCCCCAGCATTTT
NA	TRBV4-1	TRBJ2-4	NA	CASSPPPRQGRESGTKNIQYF	TGCGCCAGCAGCCCCCCCCCGCGCCAGGGTCGGGAAAGTGGGACAAAAAACATTCAGTACTTC
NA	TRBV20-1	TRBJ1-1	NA	CSAPETGNPEAFF	TGCAGTGCCCCTGAAACAGGGAACCCTGAAGCTTTCTTT
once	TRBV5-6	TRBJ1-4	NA	CASSQPRTQGEKLFF	TGTGCCAGCAGCCAGCCCAGGACCCAGGGTGAAAAACTGTTTTTT
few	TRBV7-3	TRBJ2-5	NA	CASSPVGRVETQYF	TGTGCCAGCAGCCCGGTTGGAAGAGTAGAGACCCAGTACTTC
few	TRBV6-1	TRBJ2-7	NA	CASRASGGRGPFHEQYF	TGTGCCAGCAGAGCCTCTGGGGGCAGGGGCCCCTTCCACGAGCAGTACTTC
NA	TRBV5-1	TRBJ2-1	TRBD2	CASSLFQRGTNEQFF	TGCGCCAGCAGCTTGTTCCAGCGGGGTACGAATGAGCAGTTCTTC
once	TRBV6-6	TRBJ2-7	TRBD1	CASSYSPGTGGFEQYF	TGTGCCAGCAGTTACTCGCCCGGGACAGGGGGTTTCGAGCAGTACTTC
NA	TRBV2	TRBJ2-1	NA	CASTISRGSSYNEQFF	TGTGCCAGCACCATAAGTAGGGGGAGCTCCTACAATGAGCAGTTCTTC
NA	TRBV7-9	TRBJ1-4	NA	CASSAAEKLFF	TGTGCCAGCAGCGCTGCTGAAAAACTGTTTTTT
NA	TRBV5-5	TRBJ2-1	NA	CASSLGFGRVVTQFF	TGTGCCAGCAGCTTGGGCTTTGGCAGGGTAGTGACCCAGTTCTTC
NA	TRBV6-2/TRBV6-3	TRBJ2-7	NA	CASSGPTSSYEQYF	TGTGCCAGCAGTGGGCCCACTAGCTCCTACGAGCAGTACTTC
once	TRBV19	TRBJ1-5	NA	CASSIISQALSGNQPQHF	TGTGCCAGTAGTATAATTTCGCAGGCTCTATCAGGGAATCAGCCCCAGCATTTT
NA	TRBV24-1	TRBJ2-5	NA	CATSEYNRETQYF	TGTGCCACCAGTGAGTACAACAGGGAGACCCAGTACTTC
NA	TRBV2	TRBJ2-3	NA	CATSPIGRVGTDTQYF	TGTGCCACCTCCCCCATTGGCAGGGTAGGCACAGATACGCAGTATTTT
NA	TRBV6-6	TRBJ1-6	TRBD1	CASSTPQGGSRRPLHF	TGTGCCAGCAGTACCCCACAGGGGGGATCTCGGAGACCCCTCCACTTT
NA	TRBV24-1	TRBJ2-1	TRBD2	CATSDPSGADNEQFF	TGTGCCACCAGTGATCCCAGCGGGGCAGACAATGAGCAGTTCTTC
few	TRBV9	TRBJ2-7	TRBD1	CASKGQGASEQYF	TGTGCCAGCAAGGGACAGGGGGCGTCCGAGCAGTACTTC
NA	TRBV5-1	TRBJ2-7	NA	CASSLDVRAYEQYF	TGCGCCAGCAGCTTGGACGTCCGAGCCTACGAGCAGTACTTC
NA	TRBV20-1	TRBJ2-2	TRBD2	CSARASGGGTGELFF	TGCAGTGCTAGAGCGAGCGGGGGAGGCACCGGGGAGCTGTTTTTT
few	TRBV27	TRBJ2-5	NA	CASWGAGLGETQYF	TGTGCCAGCTGGGGGGCAGGGCTAGGGGAGACCCAGTACTTC
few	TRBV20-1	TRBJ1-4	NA	CSAREGVAGEKLFF	TGCAGTGCTAGAGAGGGGGTCGCGGGGGAAAAACTGTTTTTT
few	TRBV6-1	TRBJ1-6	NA	CASSVTGWDSPLHF	TGTGCCAGCAGTGTTACAGGGTGGGATTCACCCCTCCACTTT
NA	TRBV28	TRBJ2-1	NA	CASSFLWGDSSYNEQFF	TGTGCCAGCAGTTTTCTTTGGGGGGACAGCTCCTACAATGAGCAGTTCTTC
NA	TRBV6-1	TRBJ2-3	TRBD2	CACSESTSGATDTQYF	TGTGCCTGCAGTGAAAGTACTAGCGGGGCCACAGATACGCAGTATTTT
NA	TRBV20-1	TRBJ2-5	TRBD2	CSAVRLAGGSGTQYF	TGCAGTGCTGTAAGACTAGCGGGGGGATCGGGGACCCAGTACTTC
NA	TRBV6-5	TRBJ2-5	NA	CASRLPGRSETQYF	TGTGCCAGCAGGCTACCGGGACGGTCGGAGACCCAGTACTTC
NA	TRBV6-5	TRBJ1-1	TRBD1	CASSPYLQGLNTEAFF	TGTGCCAGCAGTCCCTACTTACAGGGGCTGAACACTGAAGCTTTCTTT
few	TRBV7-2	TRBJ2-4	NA	CASSRQSGPSEQYF	TGTGCCAGCAGCCGACAGTCGGGCCCAAGTGAGCAGTACTTC
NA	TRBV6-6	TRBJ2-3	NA	CASSYTEGVTDTQYF	TGTGCCAGCAGTTACACTGAGGGGGTCACAGATACGCAGTATTTT
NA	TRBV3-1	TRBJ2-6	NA	CASSQGMGSSGANVLTF	TGTGCCAGCAGCCAAGGTATGGGAAGCTCTGGGGCCAACGTCCTGACTTTC
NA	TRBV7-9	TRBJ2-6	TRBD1	CASSSKPGTGIAGANVLTF	TGTGCCAGCAGCTCGAAACCCGGGACAGGGATCGCTGGGGCCAACGTCCTGACTTTC
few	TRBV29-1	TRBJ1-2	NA	CSVTGNPYGYTF	TGCAGCGTTACCGGGAACCCATACGGCTACACCTTC
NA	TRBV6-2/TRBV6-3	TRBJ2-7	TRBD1	CASSTGTAQYF	TGTGCCAGCAGTACCGGGACAGCCCAGTACTTC
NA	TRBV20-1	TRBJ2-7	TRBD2	CSARDGGRLGYSYEQYF	TGCAGTGCTAGAGACGGCGGGAGGCTGGGCTACTCCTACGAGCAGTACTTC
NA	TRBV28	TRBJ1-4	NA	CASSGVLNEKLFF	TGTGCCAGCAGTGGGGTCCTAAATGAGAAACTGTTTTTT
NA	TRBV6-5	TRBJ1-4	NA	CASSKSTGRSEKLFF	TGTGCCAGCAGTAAATCGACCGGACGGAGTGAAAAACTGTTTTTT
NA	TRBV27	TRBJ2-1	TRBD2	CASSQRLASGGNEQFF	TGTGCCAGCAGTCAGAGGCTGGCTAGCGGGGGCAATGAGCAGTTCTTC
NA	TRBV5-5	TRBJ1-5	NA	CASSPSGGKANQPQHF	TGTGCCAGCAGCCCCTCAGGAGGCAAGGCCAATCAGCCCCAGCATTTT
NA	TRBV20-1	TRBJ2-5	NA	CSAKVRPGPLQETQYF	TGCAGTGCTAAAGTACGACCCGGGCCCCTCCAAGAGACCCAGTACTTC
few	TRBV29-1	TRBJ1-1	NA	CSVEEGEAFF	TGCAGCGTTGAGGAGGGGGAAGCTTTCTTT